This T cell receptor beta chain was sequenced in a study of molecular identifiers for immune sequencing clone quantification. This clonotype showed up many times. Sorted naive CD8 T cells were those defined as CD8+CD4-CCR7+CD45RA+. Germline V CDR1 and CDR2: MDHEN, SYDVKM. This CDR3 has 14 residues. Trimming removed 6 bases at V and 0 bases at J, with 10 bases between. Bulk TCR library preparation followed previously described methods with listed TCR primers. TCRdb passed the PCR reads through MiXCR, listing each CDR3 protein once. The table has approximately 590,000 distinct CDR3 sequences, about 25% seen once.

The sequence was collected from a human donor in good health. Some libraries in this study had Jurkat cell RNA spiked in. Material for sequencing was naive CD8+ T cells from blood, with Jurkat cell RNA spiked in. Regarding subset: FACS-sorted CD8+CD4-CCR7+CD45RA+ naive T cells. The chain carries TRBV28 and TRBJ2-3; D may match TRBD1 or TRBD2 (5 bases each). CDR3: CASSRDVSTDTQYF. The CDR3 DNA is TGTGCCAGCAGCCGGGACGTTAGCACAGATACGCAGTATTTT.